The 8 T cell receptor beta chains below were found in one sample sequenced in a study of blood T cell repertoires in COVID-19. Clones were read by immunoSEQ multiplex PCR, and TCRdb kept only the in-frame ones, dropping some. The sample has 20,000 to 25,000 clones; about four fifths are singletons. The sequenced sample consisted of peripheral blood. The source of these receptors is a man aged 65 to 79 with acute or convalescent COVID-19.

The chain links TRBV18 to TRBJ2-5, with 9 nucleotides matching TRBD2. Germline V gene sequence: CDR1 KGHSH, CDR2 LQKENI. The V gene end was trimmed by 6 bases and the J gene end by 5 bases; junction bases not matched to a gene: 10. This CDR3 has 15 residues. In DNA form, the CDR3 reads TGTGCCAGCTCCCCCGTAGCGGGAGCCCAGGAGACCCAGTACTTC. This translates into CASSPVAGAQETQYF.

This clone was seen a few times. The chain uses TRBV11-2 and TRBJ1-4; D is uncertain. The CDR3 has 15 residues. V was cut by 4 bases and J by 0 bases, with 9 bases left in between. Germline lookup yields CDR1 SGHAT and CDR2 FQNNGV. This chain's CDR3 is CASSSGYSTNEKLFF. The CDR3 DNA follows: TGTGCCAGCAGCTCCGGTTATTCAACTAATGAAAAACTGTTTTTT.

V is TRBV6-2 or TRBV6-3 and J is TRBJ2-1; TRBD2 might be the D (5 bases). Germline values: CDR1 MNHEY, CDR2 SVGEGT. The CDR3 runs to 15 residues. V gave up 0 bases and J gave up 10 bases, with 16 bases separating them. CDR3 DNA: TGTGCCAGCAGTTACTCCGGACTTGGGATGGGGGAGCAGTTCTTC. Translation gives CASSYSGLGMGEQFF.

The V and J genes are TRBV29-1 and TRBJ1-1; D is undetermined. CDR1 is SQVTM and CDR2 is ANQGSEA in the germline V gene. The length of the CDR3 is 13 residues. V was clipped by 3 bases and J by 5 bases, with 13 bases between them. This CDR3 is CSVEPRRETEAFF. The CDR3 bases are TGCAGCGTTGAGCCAAGGAGGGAGACTGAAGCTTTCTTT. Full variable domain (remainder filled in from reference TRBV29-1 and TRBJ1-1): SAVISQKPSRDICQRGTSLTIQCQVDSQVTMMFWYRQQPGQSLTLIATANQGSEATYESGFVIDKFPISRPNLTFSTLTVSNMSPEDSSIYLCSVEPRRETEAFFGQGTRLTVV.

In this sample, this clone turned up once. This rearrangement joins TRBV18 to TRBJ2-2; TRBD1 might be the D (6 bases). This CDR3 is built from 16 residues. V dropped 6 bases and J dropped 2 bases, with 16 bases sitting between them. The germline CDR1 and CDR2 sequences are KGHSH and LQKENI. The DNA for the CDR3 is TGTGCCAGCTCTCCTCGAACAGGGATAAACACCGGGGAGCTGTTTTTT. Translated: CASSPRTGINTGELFF.

This rearrangement joins TRBV5-1 to TRBJ1-4; 7 bases map to TRBD1. The CDR3 sequence is 14 residues long. With V trimmed by 5 bases and J by 3 bases, 4 bases remained unmatched. Germline V gene sequence: CDR1 SGHRS, CDR2 YFSETQ. This chain's CDR3 is CASRQGTANEKLFF. CDR3 in DNA: TGCGCCAGCAGGCAGGGGACAGCTAATGAAAAACTGTTTTTT.

This clone was found a few times. The chain uses TRBV20-1 and TRBJ2-7, with D possibly matching TRBD1 (5 bases). CDR1 is DFQATT and CDR2 is SNEGSKA in the germline V gene (reference sequence). This CDR3 region has 10 residues. The ends were cut back, 6 bases at V and 5 bases at J, with 8 bases in the middle. CDR3 sequence (DNA): TGCAGTGCGGCCAGGGACGAGCAGTACTTC. It specifies CSAARDEQYF.

The genes are TRBV13 and TRBJ2-3, with 11 bases matching TRBD2. Germline loops: CDR1 PRHDT, CDR2 FYEKMQ (reference sequence). This CDR3 is built from 14 residues. V lost 4 bases, J lost 3 bases, and 0 bases stayed unmatched. The CDR3 bases are TGTGCCAGCAGCTGGACTAGCGGGACAGATACGCAGTATTTT. Amino acids: CASSWTSGTDTQYF.